This record covers a single T cell receptor (beta chain). Its cognate antigen is unknown. The data are from a study of siplizumab effects on memory and regulatory T cells. The repertoire was sequenced with immunoSEQ multiplex PCR; TCRdb's copy has only in-frame clones and lacks some. The profile covers 95,000 to 100,000 clones, with roughly 91% appearing a single time and more than 10% taken by the ten largest. The study, taken as a whole, reports: Tregs proliferating in siplizumab cultures lacked confirmation of their suppressive function.

Sequenced: non-Treg CD4+ T cells sorted from blood. The source of this sequence is a human donor in good health.

The CDR3 here is CASRSLADQETQYF. For the CDR3, the DNA is TGTGCCAGTAGGAGTCTAGCGGACCAAGAGACCCAGTACTTC. The genes are TRBV19 and TRBJ2-5, with 7 bases fitting TRBD2. The germline V gene has CDR1 LNHDA and CDR2 SQIVND (reference sequence). J lost 0 bases, V lost 6 bases, and 4 bases had no gene match. The CDR3 runs to 14 residues.